The 32 T cell receptor beta chains in this list originate from one sample, sequenced in a study of T cells in Graves' hyperthyroidism and ophthalmopathy. TCR beta CDR3 regions were amplified from RNA transcripts. During a first-round RT-PCR of the TCR CDR3, the HTBI primer set was used. Via MiXCR, TCRdb re-called the multiplex PCR reads, giving one row per CDR3 protein. The sample contains almost 50,000 distinct CDR3 sequences, 45% to 65% of which appear only once. The material sequenced was peripheral blood or thyroid tissue (not recorded which). The source is a man aged 18 to 29 with Graves' hyperthyroidism.

The chain combines TRBV7-2 with TRBJ1-5, with a tentative D call TRBD1 (6 bases). V gave up 0 bases and J gave up 2 bases, with 8 bases separating them. The germline CDR1 and CDR2 sequences are SGHTA and FQGNSA. CDR3 length equals 15 residues. CDR3 in DNA: TGTGCCAGCAGCTTAGCGCGACAGGGCAATCAGCCCCAGCATTTT. Residues: CASSLARQGNQPQHF.

The chain has TRBV20-1 and TRBJ2-3; 7 nucleotides align to TRBD1. CDR1 is DFQATT and CDR2 is SNEGSKA in the germline V gene (reference sequence). Trimming removed 6 bases from V and 2 bases from J; junction bases left unmatched: 11. The CDR3 has 15 amino acids. CDR3 residues: CSATRRQGSTDTQYF. CDR3 DNA: TGCAGTGCAACCCGTCGACAGGGTTCCACAGATACGCAGTATTTT.

This clonotype occurred many times. The V and J genes are TRBV27 and TRBJ2-7; TRBD1 aligns across 8 bases. Germline CDR1 and CDR2: MNHEY and SMNVEV (reference sequence). Trimming at V came to 4 bases and at J to 2 bases, leaving 4 bases not matched to a gene. The CDR3 is 14 amino acids. The CDR3 nucleotides read TGTGCCAGCAGTTCACAGGGGGAGCCCTACGAGCAGTACTTC. It codes for CASSSQGEPYEQYF.

V and J are TRBV7-9 and TRBJ1-1; D remains ambiguous. The V gene lost 1 base and the J gene lost 11 bases, with 14 bases spanning the gap. This CDR3 contains 13 residues. The germline V gene has CDR1 SEHNR and CDR2 FQNEAQ (reference sequence). The CDR3 coding sequence is TGTGCCAGCAGCTTAGGTTTCTCCGGCGTGGCTTTCTTT. Protein product: CASSLGFSGVAFF.

This clonotype was seen ten or more times. CDR3 sequence: CASSPPWVNTEAFF. The CDR3 DNA is TGTGCCAGCAGCCCGCCGTGGGTGAACACTGAAGCTTTCTTT. The rearrangement joins TRBV28 to TRBJ1-1, with unresolved D. CDR1 is MDHEN, CDR2 SYDVKM, per germline. CDR3 length: 14 residues. With 6 bases removed from V and 0 bases from J, the gap between germline ends came to 11 bases.

The chain carries TRBV2 and TRBJ1-1; no firm D call. The germline V gene encodes CDR1 SNHLY and CDR2 FYNNEI. V was shortened by 6 bases and J by 6 bases, with 8 bases between the two germline ends. The CDR3 is 11 residues long. CDR3: CASRVLSEAFF. Written as DNA, the CDR3 is TGTGCCAGCAGGGTTCTGTCTGAAGCTTTCTTT.

This clonotype has ten or more counts. The chain is built from TRBV7-2 and TRBJ1-1; D is undetermined. Germline CDR1 is SGHTA and CDR2 is FQGNSA. This CDR3 is built from 13 residues. The V end lost 2 bases, the J end lost 1 base, and 5 bases lay between the germline ends. The CDR3 spells CASSLFANTEAFF. The DNA of the CDR3 is TGTGCCAGCAGCTTATTCGCGAACACTGAAGCTTTCTTT.

For this clonotype: No conserved phenylalanine or tryptophan is present at the end of the CDR3, so a read error is the likely explanation. V usage is TRBV2 and J usage is TRBJ2-2; the D is unclear. Between the trimmed V and J ends, which lost 11 bases and 5 bases, there was a span of 15 bases. Germline loops: CDR1 SNHLY, CDR2 FYNNEI. The CDR3 has 13 residues. The CDR3 sequence: CAGGGLRTGELFL. CDR3 bases: TGTGCCGGCGGTGGGCTCCGAACCGGGGAGCTGTTTCTT.

The V call is TRBV5-1, the J call TRBJ2-7; D possibly uses TRBD1 or TRBD2 (5 bases each). V lost 4 bases, J lost 5 bases, and 16 bases lay in between. Germline values: CDR1 SGHRS, CDR2 YFSETQ. The CDR3 extends over 14 amino acids. For the CDR3, the DNA is TGCGCCAGCAGCCCACGGGACCGCAGGGACGAGCAGTACTTC. Amino acids: CASSPRDRRDEQYF.

This clonotype has at least ten counts. The chain links TRBV29-1 to TRBJ2-7; D may be TRBD2 (5 bases). Germline V gene data show CDR1 as SQVTM and CDR2 as ANQGSEA. The V end was cut by 6 bases, the J end by 3 bases, with 18 bases between. The CDR3 is 14 amino acids. The chain's CDR3 is CSVSNAWAGYEQYF. CDR3 coding DNA: TGCAGCGTCTCTAACGCCTGGGCGGGCTACGAGCAGTACTTC.

This rearrangement joins TRBV12-3 or TRBV12-4 to TRBJ1-1; D possibly corresponds to TRBD1 (5 bases). Trimming stripped 4 bases from V and 3 bases from J, with 12 bases between. CDR3 length equals 14 residues. The CDR3 loop is CASSSSGADTEAFF. The CDR3 DNA follows: TGTGCCAGCAGTTCTAGCGGGGCGGACACTGAAGCTTTCTTT.

The chain carries TRBV7-9 and TRBJ1-5, with D perhaps TRBD1 (5 bases). Germline CDR1 is SEHNR and CDR2 is FQNEAQ (reference sequence). The V and J ends lost 4 bases and 5 bases respectively, with 15 bases between them. The CDR3 runs to 15 residues. CDR3 nucleotide sequence: TGTGCCAGCAGCTCAACCCGGGGGGGGGATCAGCCCCAGCATTTT. This codes for CASSSTRGGDQPQHF. Together with reference TRBV7-9 and TRBJ1-5, the CDR3 gives the full variable domain: DTGVSQNPRHKITKRGQNVTFRCDPISEHNRLYWYRQTLGQGPEFLTYFQNEAQLEKSRLLSDRFSAERPKGSFSTLEIQRTEQGDSAMYLCASSSTRGGDQPQHFGDGTRLSIL.

The chain couples TRBV10-3 to TRBJ2-5; TRBD1 is a possible D gene (6 bases). CDR1 ENHRY and CDR2 SYGVKD come from the germline V gene. Trimming took 6 bases from V and 0 from J, leaving 8 bases between them. This CDR3 has 13 amino acids. CDR3 in amino acids: CAISRTDQETQYF. DNA for the CDR3: TGTGCCATCAGCCGGACAGACCAAGAGACCCAGTACTTC.

Remarks on this clonotype: It may be a read error: a sequence one base away is much more abundant. The chain is built from TRBV12-3 or TRBV12-4 and TRBJ1-2; D is undetermined. V lost 2 bases to trimming and J lost 4 bases, with 14 bases between them. This CDR3 has 15 amino acids. CDR3 sequence: CASSLWHTAPYGYTF. DNA of the CDR3: TGTGCCAGCAGTTTATGGCACACGGCCCCCTATGGCTACACCTTC.

In its sample, this clonotype was seen many times. CDR3 sequence reads: CASSYHSNTDTQYF. Here the CDR3 DNA reads TGTGCCAGCAGTTACCACTCTAACACAGATACGCAGTATTTT. This chain uses TRBV6-6 with TRBJ2-3; D unclear. CDR3 length: 14 residues. Germline loops: CDR1 MNHNY, CDR2 SVGAGI (reference sequence). V gave up 2 bases and J gave up 2 bases, with 8 bases separating them.

This clonotype was observed a single time. This chain connects TRBV7-2 to TRBJ1-6, with D possibly matching TRBD1 (5 bases). The CDR3 spans 15 residues. V was pared by 0 bases and J by 10 bases, with 13 bases between. Germline V gene lookup returns CDR1 SGHTA and CDR2 FQGNSA. CDR3 nucleotides: TGTGCCAGCAGCTTAGCTGGCGGGGGGGGATCACCCCTCCACTTT. It is translated as CASSLAGGGGSPLHF. Filled out from reference TRBV7-2 and TRBJ1-6, the complete variable domain reads GAGVSQSPSNKVTEKGKDVELRCDPISGHTALYWYRQSLGQGLEFLIYFQGNSAPDKSGLPSDRFSAERTGGSVSTLTIQRTQQEDSAVYLCASSLAGGGGSPLHFGNGTRLTVT.

The rearrangement uses TRBV27 and TRBJ2-2, with a weak D call TRBD2 (6 bases). This CDR3 spans 15 amino acids. V lost 3 bases and J 0 bases, leaving 8 bases between the germline ends. Germline values: CDR1 MNHEY, CDR2 SMNVEV (reference sequence). CDR3 coding DNA: TGTGCCAGCAGTTTGACTAGTGCGAACACCGGGGAGCTGTTTTTT. This codes for CASSLTSANTGELFF.

The chain recombines TRBV5-1 with TRBJ2-5; 10 nucleotides match TRBD1. Losses at the gene ends were 7 bases for V and 9 bases for J; bases not matched to a gene: 12. The germline V gene has CDR1 SGHRS and CDR2 YFSETQ. The CDR3 is made up of 14 amino acids. Here the CDR3 reads CASRGGQGTRAQYF. The CDR3 DNA reads as TGCGCCAGCCGTGGGGGACAGGGGACTAGGGCCCAGTACTTC. Together with reference TRBV5-1 and TRBJ2-5, the CDR3 gives the full variable domain: KAGVTQTPRYLIKTRGQQVTLSCSPISGHRSVSWYQQTPGQGLQFLFEYFSETQRNKGNFPGRFSGRQFSNSRSEMNVSTLELGDSALYLCASRGGQGTRAQYFGPGTRLLVL.

The rearrangement joins TRBV20-1 to TRBJ2-2; perhaps TRBD1 as D (6 bases). This CDR3 spans 14 amino acids. Trimming took 3 bases from V and 1 from J, leaving 9 bases between them. Germline V gene lookup returns CDR1 DFQATT and CDR2 SNEGSKA (reference sequence). This CDR3 reads CSARRQVNTGELFF. Written as DNA, the CDR3 is TGCAGTGCTAGGAGACAGGTGAACACCGGGGAGCTGTTTTTT.

The rearrangement uses TRBV5-1 and TRBJ2-5; a possible D gene is TRBD1 (5 bases). Trimming pared 4 bases from V and 4 bases from J, leaving 23 bases between. Germline V gene lookup returns CDR1 SGHRS and CDR2 YFSETQ. This CDR3 has 17 residues. CDR3: CASSLVKGPARLETQYF. The CDR3 nucleotides are TGCGCCAGCAGCCTGGTGAAGGGGCCTGCTCGGCTAGAGACCCAGTACTTC.

This clonotype occurred a few times. Here the CDR3 DNA reads TGTGCCAGCACCGAGGGGGGAAAACTGTTTTTT. Translation: CASTEGGKLFF. The gene calls are TRBV2 and TRBJ1-4; tentative D call: TRBD1 (6 bases). The germline gives CDR1 SNHLY, CDR2 FYNNEI. V lost 7 bases to trimming and J lost 10 bases, with 10 bases between them. The CDR3 contains 11 residues.

This clonotype was picked up many times. The V call is TRBV5-4, the J call TRBJ2-2; the D is unclear. Germline assignment: CDR1 SGHNT and CDR2 YYREEE (reference sequence). The CDR3 has 15 amino acids. The V end lost 0 bases, the J end lost 2 bases, and 8 bases lay between the germline ends. The CDR3 reads CASSLVASNTGELFF. CDR3 nucleotide sequence: TGTGCCAGCAGCTTGGTGGCGTCCAACACCGGGGAGCTGTTTTTT.

This chain uses TRBV7-2 with TRBJ1-1, with 10 nucleotides matching TRBD1. This CDR3 is built from 15 residues. With V trimmed by 5 bases and J by 4 bases, 7 bases remained unmatched. Germline V gives CDR1 SGHTA, CDR2 FQGNSA. CDR3: CASSPPRDRGTEAFF. CDR3 in DNA: TGTGCCAGCAGCCCACCCCGGGACAGGGGCACTGAAGCTTTCTTT.

The gene calls are TRBV20-1 and TRBJ1-5; D not certain. This CDR3 has 12 amino acids. Looked up from germline, CDR1 is DFQATT and CDR2 is SNEGSKA (reference sequence). Trimming cost V 6 bases and J 7 bases, with 13 bases left between them. DNA for the CDR3: TGCAGTGCCACGTCACCGAGCCAGCCCCAGCATTTT. This encodes CSATSPSQPQHF.

The gene calls are TRBV5-4 and TRBJ2-6, with 7 bases lining up with TRBD1. With V trimmed by 3 bases and J by 15 bases, 18 bases remained unmatched. The germline gives CDR1 SGHNT, CDR2 YYREEE (reference sequence). This CDR3 is 16 amino acids long. The CDR3 bases are TGTGCCAGCAGCTCTTACAGGGGCGATGGTGCCAGCGCCCTGACTTTC. Its translation: CASSSYRGDGASALTF. Full variable domain (outside the CDR3, taken from reference TRBV5-4 and TRBJ2-6): ETGVTQSPTHLIKTRGQQVTLRCSSQSGHNTVSWYQQALGQGPQFIFQYYREEENGRGNFPPRFSGLQFPNYSSELNVNALELDDSALYLCASSSYRGDGASALTFGAGSRLTVL.

As concerns this clonotype: The DNA is left out, because the CDR3 cannot be placed on it with certainty; the CDR3 is given as TCRdb lists it. The rearrangement joins TRBV29-1 to TRBJ2-5; the table's TRBD1 call for D was not verified on the DNA. The CDR3 numbers 19 amino acids, ends counted. CDR1 and CDR2 from the germline V gene are SQVTM and ANQGSEA. This CDR3 is CSVVGGNYGYTFGSGTQYF.

This clonotype is termed medium-sized. The chain couples TRBV7-9 to TRBJ2-7; D possibly corresponds to TRBD2 (6 bases). With 6 bases removed from V and 3 bases from J, the gap between germline ends came to 18 bases. CDR1 and CDR2 (germline): SEHNR, FQNEAQ (reference sequence). The CDR3 runs 15 residues. As DNA, the CDR3 is TGTGCCAGCAGTCGAGACGGGACTCAGCACTACGAGCAGTACTTC. It encodes CASSRDGTQHYEQYF.

This rearrangement joins TRBV10-3 to TRBJ2-5, with D uncertain. CDR1 and CDR2 (germline): ENHRY, SYGVKD. This CDR3 has 14 amino acids. The V gene lost 4 bases and the J gene lost 5 bases, with 14 bases spanning the gap. CDR3: CAISGGRLQETQYF. For the CDR3, the DNA is TGTGCCATCAGTGGCGGTAGACTTCAGGAGACCCAGTACTTC.

This clonotype showed up many times. V is TRBV28 and J is TRBJ1-5, with a weak D call TRBD1 (6 bases). The V gene lost 2 bases and the J gene lost 7 bases, with 15 bases spanning the gap. Looked up from germline, CDR1 is MDHEN and CDR2 is SYDVKM. The CDR3 is 15 residues long. The CDR3 DNA is TGTGCCAGCAGTTTAGGGGGGGGGCGATTGCAGCCCCAGCATTTT. Translating gives CASSLGGGRLQPQHF.

This clonotype has a count of ten or more. This chain connects TRBV6-5 to TRBJ2-7; either TRBD1 or TRBD2 may supply D (5 bases each). Germline assignment: CDR1 MNHEY and CDR2 SVGAGI. With 0 bases removed from V and 3 bases from J, the gap between germline ends came to 9 bases. CDR3 size: 14 residues. The CDR3 bases are TGTGCCAGCAGTTACTCACGGGGCCACTACGAGCAGTACTTC. The encoded protein is CASSYSRGHYEQYF.

This clonotype was detected only a few times. The V gene is TRBV7-9, the J gene TRBJ2-5; D unresolved. The CDR3 runs 16 residues. Trimming stripped 1 base from V and 0 bases from J, with 12 bases between. Germline loops: CDR1 SEHNR, CDR2 FQNEAQ (reference sequence). The CDR3 loop is CASSLDEGRNQETQYF. CDR3 sequence (DNA): TGTGCCAGCAGCTTAGATGAAGGACGCAACCAAGAGACCCAGTACTTC. The full variable domain, completed using reference TRBV7-9 and TRBJ2-5, is DTGVSQNPRHKITKRGQNVTFRCDPISEHNRLYWYRQTLGQGPEFLTYFQNEAQLEKSRLLSDRFSAERPKGSFSTLEIQRTEQGDSAMYLCASSLDEGRNQETQYFGPGTRLLVL.

Ten or more counts support this clonotype. The V gene is TRBV19, the J gene TRBJ1-2; D is unclear. Germline-derived CDR1 and CDR2 are LNHDA and SQIVND (reference sequence). Deletions cut 5 bases from V and 7 bases from J, with 11 bases between. CDR3 length: 12 residues. For the CDR3, the DNA is TGTGCCAGTAGTCCCGGAGGCGTTGGCTACACCTTC. Protein: CASSPGGVGYTF.